Given below is one T cell receptor (beta chain) in context. Antigen unknown. TCR beta libraries were prepared from cDNA with unique molecular identifiers. TCRdb re-analysed the PCR reads in MiXCR, keeping a single row per CDR3 protein. The sample contains hundreds of thousands of distinct CDR3 sequences, roughly 29% of which appear only once. The record originates from a study of post-analysis software for immune sequencing data. Study-level results: There were five or six TRBV segments more frequent in patients than controls, and TRBV5-6, TRBV5-1 and TRBV20-1 were among them. People with multiple sclerosis had a significantly lower normalized Chao1 diversity than controls did.

This CDR3 region has 13 residues. Germline lookup yields CDR1 ENHRY and CDR2 SYGVKD. V lost 8 bases, J lost 4 bases, and 4 bases stayed unmatched. The receptor was isolated from a girl aged 5-17 years with multiple sclerosis. The chain recombines TRBV10-3 with TRBJ1-3; 8 bases line up with TRBD1. The sequenced material came from blood. The CDR3 bases are TGTGCCATCGGACAGGGTTCGGGAAACACCATATATTTT. It encodes CAIGQGSGNTIYF.